The TCR beta chain under discussion was sequenced for a study of OX40 agonist ivuxolimab in advanced cancers. Study conclusions and caveats: Partly responding patients at 0.1-3.0 mg/kg showed some of the smallest clonal expansion.

V dropped 0 bases and J dropped 2 bases, with 11 bases sitting between them. CDR3 size: 14 residues. Germline loops: CDR1 SQVTM, CDR2 ANQGSEA. In regard to this clone: Its antigen remains unknown.

TCRdb keeps only in-frame clones here, not all; method: immunoSEQ multiplex PCR. The sample holds approximately 87,000 clones, more than 90% seen once. Sequencing used CD4+ or CD8+ T cells sorted from blood, obtained in a trial of the OX40 agonist ivuxolimab. V is TRBV29-1 and J is TRBJ2-7; D ambiguous. This sequence was found in an adult with an advanced solid tumor such as melanoma, head and neck, liver or kidney cancer. CDR3 protein: CSVEDGAETYEQYF. CDR3 DNA: TGCAGCGTTGAAGATGGTGCAGAGACCTACGAGCAGTACTTC.